The source of this T cell receptor (beta chain) is a study of blood T cell repertoires in COVID-19. Study in general: Spain, Italy and the United States supplied samples that represented acute and convalescent COVID-19.

Generated by immunoSEQ multiplex PCR, the TCRdb table keeps only in-frame clones and is missing some. The sample gives 380,000 or so clones, about 90% of which show up once; 1.3% is in the top ten. Cohorts were based on clinical histories the participants reported. Trimming left V 6 bases short and J 1 base short, with 7 bases between. Germline CDR1 MNHEY, CDR2 SVGEGT. The length of the CDR3 is 13 residues. This clonotype originated in a man aged 25-45 years who had recovered from COVID-19. Sequenced sample: PBMCs or T cells enriched from blood (not recorded which). The V gene is TRBV6-2 or TRBV6-3, the J gene TRBJ1-5, with D tentatively TRBD1 (5 bases). CDR3 sequence (DNA): TGTGCCAGCAGCCACAGGAGCAATCAGCCCCAGCATTTT. Its protein product is CASSHRSNQPQHF.